The next 12 T cell receptor beta chains were all read from a single sample in a study of blood T cell repertoires in COVID-19. Clones were sequenced by immunoSEQ multiplex PCR, and TCRdb holds only the in-frame ones, with some missing. The profile shows about 130,000 clones, about 76% of them singletons. Specimen: peripheral blood. The receptor source for this set is a woman in her 70s with COVID-19, enrolled during active disease.

The chain links TRBV20-1 to TRBJ2-7; a possible D gene is TRBD2 (5 bases). The CDR3 runs 11 residues. V was cut by 5 bases and J by 5 bases, with 10 bases left in between. Per the germline V gene, CDR1 is DFQATT and CDR2 is SNEGSKA (reference sequence). CDR3 coding DNA: TGCAGTGCTGGGGTGAGGGACGAGCAGTACTTC. It codes for CSAGVRDEQYF.

The V call is TRBV3-1 (or the pseudogene TRBV3-2), the J call TRBJ2-6; 12 bases are shared with TRBD1. Unmatched junction bases numbered 8, after V lost 5 bases and J lost 0 bases. Per germline, CDR1 LGHDT and CDR2 YNNKEL (reference sequence). The CDR3 sequence is 19 residues long. The CDR3, as DNA: TGTGCCAGCAGCTCGGTGCCGGGACAGGGGGCCTCTGGGGCCAACGTCCTGACTTTC. Protein: CASSSVPGQGASGANVLTF.

In its sample, this clone was seen once. The J gene is TRBJ2-2, the V gene TRBV7-8, with unresolved D. Germline CDR1 reads SGHVS; CDR2 reads FQNEAQ. V was trimmed by 2 bases and J by 1 base, leaving 11 bases between them. The CDR3 has 16 residues. CDR3 protein: CASSLSWQMNTGELFF. CDR3 DNA: TGTGCCAGCAGCTTATCGTGGCAGATGAACACCGGGGAGCTGTTTTTT.

This rearrangement joins TRBV30 to TRBJ1-2; 8 bases line up with TRBD1. The germline CDR1 and CDR2 sequences are GTSNPN and SVGIG (reference sequence). The CDR3 has 16 residues. V dropped 2 bases and J dropped 6; count of bases not matched to a gene: 14. Written as DNA, the CDR3 is TGTGCCTGGAGTTGGGAGCGGGGAACAGGGGGAAATGGCTACACCTTC. Protein: CAWSWERGTGGNGYTF. The full variable domain, its missing parts supplied by reference TRBV30 and TRBJ1-2, is SQTIHQWPATLVQPVGSPLSLECTVEGTSNPNLYWYRQAAGRGLQLLFYSVGIGQISSEVPQNLSASRPQDRQFILSSKKLLLSDSGFYLCAWSWERGTGGNGYTFGSGTRLTVV.

The rearrangement uses TRBV7-2 and TRBJ2-3, with TRBD1 matching 9 bases. V was clipped by 8 bases and J by 1 base; unmatched bases: 1. The CDR3 consists of 13 residues. The V gene's germline CDR1 is SGHTA and CDR2 FQGNSA. The CDR3 nucleotides are TGTGCCAGCGGGGACAGGGGCACAGATACGCAGTATTTT. This translates into CASGDRGTDTQYF.

The count of this clone is one. The chain combines TRBV4-1 with TRBJ2-5, with D possibly TRBD2 on 5 matching bases. This CDR3 spans 14 amino acids. V lost 0 bases and J 5 bases, leaving 10 bases between the germline ends. The germline V gene has CDR1 MGHRA and CDR2 YSYEKL. The CDR3 here is CASSQDLASETQYF. The DNA of the CDR3 is TGCGCCAGCAGCCAAGACCTAGCTAGCGAGACCCAGTACTTC.

The table lists this clone with many counts. The rearrangement links TRBV18 to TRBJ2-1, with D possibly being TRBD2 (5 bases). From germline, CDR1 is KGHSH and CDR2 LQKENI. This CDR3 contains 16 residues. The ends were cut back, 1 base at V and 5 bases at J, with 15 bases in the middle. CDR3 sequence (DNA): TGTGCCAGCTCACCACGGGCTGGGAGCGGCAACAATGAGCAGTTCTTC. Protein sequence: CASSPRAGSGNNEQFF.

The J gene is TRBJ1-6, the V gene TRBV5-1; the match to TRBD1 covers 7 bases. The junction had 7 bases not matched to a gene; V was cut back by 4 bases and J by 6 bases. Per germline, CDR1 SGHRS and CDR2 YFSETQ. The length of the CDR3 is 15 residues. This chain's CDR3 is CASSLTGDRNSPLHF. CDR3 nucleotide sequence: TGCGCCAGCAGCCTAACAGGGGACCGTAATTCACCCCTCCACTTT.

In this sample, this clone turned up a few times. V and J are TRBV3-1 (or the pseudogene TRBV3-2) and TRBJ2-7; a weak D match, TRBD1 (5 bases). The germline V gene encodes CDR1 LGHDT and CDR2 YNNKEL (reference sequence). V was clipped by 7 bases and J by 0 bases, with 10 bases between them. The length of the CDR3 is 13 residues. CDR3 bases: TGTGCCAGCAACAAGCAGGGCTCCTACGAGCAGTACTTC. It encodes CASNKQGSYEQYF.

The chain joins TRBV19 to TRBJ2-4; weak D call: TRBD2 (6 bases). Germline V gene data show CDR1 as LNHDA and CDR2 as SQIVND (reference sequence). This CDR3 has 13 amino acids. The V end lost 7 bases, the J end lost 15 bases, and 22 bases lay between the germline ends. CDR3 DNA sequence: TGTGCCAGTACCCAACCCGGAGGGGCCTATCTGTACTTC. Protein: CASTQPGGAYLYF.

The chain employs TRBV6-5 and TRBJ2-2; 7 positions agree with TRBD2. The CDR3 runs 15 residues. J gave up 0 bases and V 7 bases, and 5 bases lay outside the gene matches. From germline, CDR1 is MNHEY and CDR2 SVGAGI. The CDR3 reads CASKTSRTNTGELFF. The CDR3 coding sequence is TGTGCCAGCAAGACTAGCAGGACGAACACCGGGGAGCTGTTTTTT.

V and J are TRBV7-3 and TRBJ1-4; maybe TRBD1 (6 bases). CDR3 length equals 15 residues. Trimming removed 2 bases from V and 11 bases from J, with 18 bases in between. Germline CDR1 reads SGHTA; CDR2 reads FQGTGA. Here the CDR3 reads CASSLLRGGPGKLFF. The CDR3 nucleotides are TGTGCCAGCAGCTTACTTAGGGGGGGCCCTGGGAAACTGTTTTTT.